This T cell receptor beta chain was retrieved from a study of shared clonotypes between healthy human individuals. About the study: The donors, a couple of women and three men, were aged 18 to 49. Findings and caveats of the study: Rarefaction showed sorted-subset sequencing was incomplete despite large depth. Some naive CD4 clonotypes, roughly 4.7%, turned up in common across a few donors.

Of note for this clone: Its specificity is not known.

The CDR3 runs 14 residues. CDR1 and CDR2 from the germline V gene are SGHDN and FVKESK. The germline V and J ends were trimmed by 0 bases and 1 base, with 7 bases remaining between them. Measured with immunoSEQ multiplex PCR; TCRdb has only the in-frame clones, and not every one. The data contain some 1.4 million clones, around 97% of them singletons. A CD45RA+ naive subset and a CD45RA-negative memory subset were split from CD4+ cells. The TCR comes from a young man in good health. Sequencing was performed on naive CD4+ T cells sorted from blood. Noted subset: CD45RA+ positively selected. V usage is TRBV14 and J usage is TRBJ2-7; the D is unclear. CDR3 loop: CASSQDPGSYEQYF. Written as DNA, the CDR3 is TGTGCCAGCAGCCAAGATCCAGGATCCTACGAGCAGTACTTC.